This T cell receptor (beta chain) originates from a study of blood T cell repertoires in COVID-19. Enrolment of Seattle patients took place during active infection, and they were followed longitudinally. The CDR3 sequence is 12 residues long. V was clipped by 5 bases and J by 5 bases, with 10 bases between them. The germline CDR1 and CDR2 sequences are SGHAT and FQNNGV. The assay was immunoSEQ multiplex PCR, and TCRdb's table has in-frame clones only and misses some. In the table there are about 230,000 clones, around 84% of which are singletons. The V gene is TRBV11-2, the J gene TRBJ2-7; D gene ambiguous. The sequenced sample was peripheral blood. The receptor comes from a man aged 45-65 years with COVID-19, enrolled during active disease. The chain's CDR3 is CASSLTVHEQYF. CDR3 coding DNA: TGTGCCAGCAGCCTAACGGTTCACGAGCAGTACTTC.